The source of this T cell receptor (beta chain) is a study of blood T cell repertoires in COVID-19. Study overall: There were acute and convalescent COVID-19 samples, and they came from the United States, Italy and Spain. The analysed material was cDNA or gDNA that came from T cells, B-cell-depleted T cells, or PBMCs.

Authors' analysis steps: Amplification with reference gene primers provided the estimates of nucleated cell counts. Profiled with immunoSEQ multiplex PCR; TCRdb holds only in-frame clones, not every one. V and J calls and clone size are given by that table; D and trimming were obtained from the DNA. The table has 65,000 or so clones, about 81% seen once; the top ten hold about 16%. The CDR3 covers 15 residues. V gave up 3 bases and J gave up 5 bases; unmatched junction bases: 4. CDR1 is PRHDT, CDR2 FYEKMQ, per germline (reference sequence). This sequence joins TRBV13 and TRBJ2-1; the match to TRBD1 covers 10 bases. The sequenced sample consisted of peripheral blood. The sequence was collected from a man aged 80 or over with acute or convalescent COVID-19. CDR3 region: CASSLGDRGNNEQFF. The CDR3 region has the DNA TGTGCCAGCAGCTTGGGGGACAGGGGTAACAATGAGCAGTTCTTC.